This record covers a single T cell receptor beta chain. These data originate in a study of shared clonotypes between healthy human individuals. The ends were cut back, 5 bases at V and 5 bases at J, with 19 bases in the middle. The CDR3 extends over 15 amino acids. The germline V gene encodes CDR1 MNHEY and CDR2 SVGAGI. Data came from immunoSEQ multiplex PCR; TCRdb stores just in-frame clones and leaves some out. The table records around 1.4 million clones, approximately 98.5% of them present only once. This chain links TRBV6-5 with TRBJ2-7; no reliable D call. This TCR was recovered from a man younger than 45 in good health. Sequencing was done on a sample of naive CD4+ T cells sorted from blood. The subset here: CD45RA+ positively selected. This CDR3 reads CASSQNNDMTNEQYF. Written as DNA, the CDR3 is TGTGCCAGCAGTCAAAACAACGACATGACCAACGAGCAGTACTTC.